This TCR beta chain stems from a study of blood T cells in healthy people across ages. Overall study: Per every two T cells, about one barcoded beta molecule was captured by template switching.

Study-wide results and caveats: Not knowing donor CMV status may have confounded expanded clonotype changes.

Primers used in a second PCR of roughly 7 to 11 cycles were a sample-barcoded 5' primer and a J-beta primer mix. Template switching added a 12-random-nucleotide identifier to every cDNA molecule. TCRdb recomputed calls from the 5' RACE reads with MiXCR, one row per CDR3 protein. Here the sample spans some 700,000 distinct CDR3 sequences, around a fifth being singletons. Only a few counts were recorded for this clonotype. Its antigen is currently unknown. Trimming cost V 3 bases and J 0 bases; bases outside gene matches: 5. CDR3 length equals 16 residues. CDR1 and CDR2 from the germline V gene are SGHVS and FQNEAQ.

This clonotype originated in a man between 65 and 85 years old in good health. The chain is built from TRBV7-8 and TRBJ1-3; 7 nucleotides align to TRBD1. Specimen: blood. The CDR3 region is CASSFGQAPSGNTIYF. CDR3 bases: TGTGCCAGCAGCTTCGGACAGGCTCCCTCTGGAAACACCATATATTTT.